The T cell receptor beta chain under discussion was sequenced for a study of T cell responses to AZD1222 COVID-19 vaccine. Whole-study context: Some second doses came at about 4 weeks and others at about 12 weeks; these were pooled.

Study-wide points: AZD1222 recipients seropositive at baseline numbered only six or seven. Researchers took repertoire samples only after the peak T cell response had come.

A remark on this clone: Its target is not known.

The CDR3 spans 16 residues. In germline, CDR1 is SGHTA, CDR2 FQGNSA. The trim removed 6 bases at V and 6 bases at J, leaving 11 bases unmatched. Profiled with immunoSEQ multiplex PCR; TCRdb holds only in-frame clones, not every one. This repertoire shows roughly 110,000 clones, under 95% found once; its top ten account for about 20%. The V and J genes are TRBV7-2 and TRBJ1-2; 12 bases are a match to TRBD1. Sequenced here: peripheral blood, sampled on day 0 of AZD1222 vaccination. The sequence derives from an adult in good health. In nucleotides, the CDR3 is TGTGCCAGCAGTCGAACCGGGACAGGGGGCTTGGATGGCTACACCTTC. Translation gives CASSRTGTGGLDGYTF.